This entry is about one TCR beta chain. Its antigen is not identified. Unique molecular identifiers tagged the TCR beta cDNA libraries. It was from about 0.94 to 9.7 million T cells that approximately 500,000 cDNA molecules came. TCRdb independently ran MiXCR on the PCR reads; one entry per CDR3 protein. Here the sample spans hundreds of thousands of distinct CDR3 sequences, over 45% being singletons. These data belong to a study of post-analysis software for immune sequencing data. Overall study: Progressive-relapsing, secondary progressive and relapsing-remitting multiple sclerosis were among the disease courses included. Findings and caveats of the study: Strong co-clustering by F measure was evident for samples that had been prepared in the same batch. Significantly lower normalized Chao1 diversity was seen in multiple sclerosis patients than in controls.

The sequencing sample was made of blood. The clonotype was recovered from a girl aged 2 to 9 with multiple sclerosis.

This CDR3 is CASSLGQGAQLKRETQYF. CDR3 sequence (DNA): TGTGCCAGCAGCCTCGGACAGGGGGCCCAGCTGAAGCGGGAGACCCAGTACTTC. V usage is TRBV7-9 and J usage is TRBJ2-5, with 11 bases that match TRBD1. V lost 5 bases and J lost 5; bases outside the gene matches: 16. Germline V lookup: CDR1 SEHNR, CDR2 FQNEAQ (reference sequence). The CDR3 runs to 18 residues.